Listed below are T cell receptor beta chains from one sample, sequenced in a study of response to subunit inactivated influenza vaccine. TCRdb re-called the RT-PCR reads with MiXCR, one entry per CDR3 protein. The sample holds fewer than 750,000 distinct CDR3 sequences, approximately 15% seen once. This specimen consisted of PBMCs from blood, obtained approximately 13 days after vaccination. These receptors were obtained from a man in his forties or fifties who received an inactivated influenza vaccine. Both conserved end residues are part of each CDR3.

j_gene: TRBJ2-7
v_gene: TRBV7-2
CDR3aa: CASSLDPFYEQYF

j_gene: TRBJ2-1
v_gene: TRBV20-1
CDR3aa: CSARPLAGDEQFF

j_gene: TRBJ2-1
v_gene: TRBV5-6
CDR3aa: CASSYRTASSYNEQFF

j_gene: TRBJ2-4
v_gene: TRBV7-9
CDR3aa: CASSLEQNIQYF

j_gene: TRBJ2-2
v_gene: TRBV5-1
CDR3aa: CASSPPGLSTGELFF

j_gene: TRBJ2-2
v_gene: TRBV27
CDR3aa: CASSLGQWAGELFF

j_gene: TRBJ2-1
v_gene: TRBV7-6
CDR3aa: CASSLAVSSGAYNEQFF

j_gene: TRBJ1-1
v_gene: TRBV29-1
CDR3aa: CSVRGQVGRAFF

j_gene: TRBJ2-1
v_gene: TRBV7-3
CDR3aa: CASSWTSSVLNEQFF

j_gene: TRBJ2-1
v_gene: TRBV7-8
CDR3aa: CASSSTGFPNEQFF

j_gene: TRBJ2-7
v_gene: TRBV7-2
CDR3aa: CASSLIILAGTYEQYF

j_gene: TRBJ2-7
v_gene: TRBV20-1
CDR3aa: CSAPPPGLVYDEQYF

j_gene: TRBJ1-4
v_gene: TRBV5-4
CDR3aa: CASSSPQSKGEKLFF

j_gene: TRBJ2-7
v_gene: TRBV7-2
CDR3aa: CASSLNPLFYEQYF

j_gene: TRBJ2-1
v_gene: TRBV25-1
CDR3aa: CATEGHPTGRDPSYNEQFF

j_gene: TRBJ2-1
v_gene: TRBV4-2
CDR3aa: CASSQERSGNEQFF

j_gene: TRBJ2-5
v_gene: TRBV24-1
CDR3aa: CATSDFSGTGQETQYF

j_gene: TRBJ2-1
v_gene: TRBV6-1
CDR3aa: CASSSGGGFYNEQFF

j_gene: TRBJ2-7
v_gene: TRBV20-1
CDR3aa: CSAHLSSASYEQYF

j_gene: TRBJ1-2
v_gene: TRBV6-6
CDR3aa: CASRDGTGNGYTF

j_gene: TRBJ2-7
v_gene: TRBV28
CDR3aa: CASSGVRGSWIHHEQYF

j_gene: TRBJ2-3
v_gene: TRBV5-5
CDR3aa: CASSLSTGSTDTQYF

j_gene: TRBJ2-1
v_gene: TRBV28
CDR3aa: CASSPILGYNEQFF

j_gene: TRBJ1-2
v_gene: TRBV19
CDR3aa: CAATSNYGYTF

j_gene: TRBJ1-6
v_gene: TRBV4-3
CDR3aa: CASSHVGTGLLTNSPLHF

j_gene: TRBJ1-2
v_gene: TRBV4-3
CDR3aa: CASSQSGVGYGYTF

j_gene: TRBJ2-1
v_gene: TRBV6-1
CDR3aa: CASSREQFF

j_gene: TRBJ2-3
v_gene: TRBV7-7
CDR3aa: CASSLLAVTDTQYF

j_gene: TRBJ2-7
v_gene: TRBV11-2
CDR3aa: CASSLGTAISYEQYF

j_gene: TRBJ2-1
v_gene: TRBV27
CDR3aa: CASTPWGTPYNEQFF

j_gene: TRBJ1-6
v_gene: TRBV7-6
CDR3aa: CASSLLRGEDNSPLHF

j_gene: TRBJ1-5
v_gene: TRBV7-9
CDR3aa: CASSGTDNQPQHF

j_gene: TRBJ2-1
v_gene: TRBV6-2/TRBV6-3
CDR3aa: CASSPQDRDNNEQFF

j_gene: TRBJ1-5
v_gene: TRBV20-1
CDR3aa: CSAGQGIQPQHF

j_gene: TRBJ2-1
v_gene: TRBV10-2
CDR3aa: CASSESIWSSYNEQFF

j_gene: TRBJ2-3
v_gene: TRBV3-1
CDR3aa: CASSPYRLAGVSDTQYF

j_gene: TRBJ2-7
v_gene: TRBV5-1
CDR3aa: CASSLMGQNSYEQYF

j_gene: TRBJ2-3
v_gene: TRBV29-1
CDR3aa: CSVRPGTTATDTQYF

j_gene: TRBJ2-7
v_gene: TRBV12-3/TRBV12-4
CDR3aa: CASGADGKYEQYF

j_gene: TRBJ1-2
v_gene: TRBV5-5
CDR3aa: CASSLAGGRNYGYTF